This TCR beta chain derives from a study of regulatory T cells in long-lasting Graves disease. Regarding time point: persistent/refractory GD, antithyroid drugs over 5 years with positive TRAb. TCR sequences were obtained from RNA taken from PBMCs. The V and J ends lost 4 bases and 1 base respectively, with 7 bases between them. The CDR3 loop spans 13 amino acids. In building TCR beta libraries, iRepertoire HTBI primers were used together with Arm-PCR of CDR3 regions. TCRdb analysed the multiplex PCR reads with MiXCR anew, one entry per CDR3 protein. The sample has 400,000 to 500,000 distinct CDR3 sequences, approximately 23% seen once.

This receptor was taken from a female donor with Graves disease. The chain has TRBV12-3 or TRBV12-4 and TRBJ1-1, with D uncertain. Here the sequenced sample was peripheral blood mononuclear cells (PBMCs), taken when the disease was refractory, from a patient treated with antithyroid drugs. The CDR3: CASSYLKNTEAFF. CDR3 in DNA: TGTGCCAGCAGTTACCTCAAGAACACTGAAGCTTTCTTT.